This TCR beta chain was captured in a study of T cell changes during pregnancy in multiple sclerosis. Some clones are missing from TCRdb's copy, which holds only in-frame ones; the method was immunoSEQ multiplex PCR. This table holds more than 40,000 clones, 91% found once. The germline V gene encodes CDR1 MNHEY and CDR2 SVGAGI. This CDR3 is built from 13 residues. Germline trimming cut 7 bases from V and 3 bases from J; bases unmatched to any gene: 3. The receptor's source is a female donor with multiple sclerosis, enrolled in a pregnancy study. Sequencing used CD8+ T cells from peripheral blood mononuclear cells, obtained after pregnancy. V is TRBV6-5 and J is TRBJ1-1, with TRBD1 identical over 9 bases. In nucleotides, the CDR3 is TGTGCCAGCACAGGGACAGGGTACACTGAAGCTTTCTTT. It specifies CASTGTGYTEAFF.